Listed below are T cell receptor beta chains from one sample, sequenced in a study of control samples from healthy donors and cancer patients. Only in-frame clones appear in the TCRdb table, and some are missing; sequencing was by immunoSEQ multiplex PCR. Of about 84,000 clones listed, roughly 84% are singletons. Sequenced: PBMCs. The receptor set was obtained from a man in his 60s with head and neck cancer. The CDR3 runs from the conserved cysteine through the conserved F or W. D genes are given only for firm matches. Not all rows give a size; the values are once, few, many and, for expanded clones, a class.

j_gene: TRBJ2-6; abundance: few; d_gene: TRBD1; v_gene: TRBV5-1; CDR3nt: TGCGCCAGCAGCATCGGACAGGGGGCGGGAGGGGCCAACGTCCTGACTTTC; CDR3aa: CASSIGQGAGGANVLTF
j_gene: TRBJ2-1; abundance: -; d_gene: TRBD2; v_gene: TRBV27; CDR3nt: TGTGCCAGCAGTTTAAAGCCGGGACTAGAATCCTTCTTC; CDR3aa: CASSLKPGLESFF
j_gene: TRBJ1-5; abundance: -; d_gene: -; v_gene: TRBV6-5; CDR3nt: TGTGCCAGCAGTTACGACCCAACCCAGCCCCAGCATTTT; CDR3aa: CASSYDPTQPQHF
j_gene: TRBJ1-1; abundance: -; d_gene: -; v_gene: TRBV4-2; CDR3nt: TGTGCCAGCAGCCAAGGGTCCATGAACACTGAAGCTTTCTTT; CDR3aa: CASSQGSMNTEAFF
j_gene: TRBJ2-2; abundance: -; d_gene: -; v_gene: TRBV6-1; CDR3nt: TGTGCCAGCAGTGACAGTTACACCGGGGAGCTGTTTTTT; CDR3aa: CASSDSYTGELFF
j_gene: TRBJ2-1; abundance: -; d_gene: -; v_gene: TRBV7-9; CDR3nt: TGTGCCAGCAGCTTAGTGACGGGAGTGAGGAATGAGCAGTTCTTC; CDR3aa: CASSLVTGVRNEQFF
j_gene: TRBJ2-3; abundance: -; d_gene: -; v_gene: TRBV4-2; CDR3nt: TGTGCCAGCAGCCAAGATTTCATGGGGGAACTCACAGATACGCAGTATTTT; CDR3aa: CASSQDFMGELTDTQYF
j_gene: TRBJ2-4; abundance: -; d_gene: TRBD2; v_gene: TRBV3-1/TRBV3-2; CDR3nt: TGTGCCAGCAGCCCCCTGACTAGCGGGAGACGAATTCAAAACATTCAGTACTTC; CDR3aa: CASSPLTSGRRIQNIQYF
j_gene: TRBJ1-1; abundance: -; d_gene: -; v_gene: TRBV13; CDR3nt: TGTGCCAGCAGCTTGTTGACACGGACTACCGAAGCTTTCTTT; CDR3aa: CASSLLTRTTEAFF
j_gene: TRBJ2-1; abundance: -; d_gene: TRBD2; v_gene: TRBV4-1; CDR3nt: TGCGCCAGCAGCCAAGTGGACCTTGGACTAGCGGGTTACAATGAGCAGTTCTTC; CDR3aa: CASSQVDLGLAGYNEQFF
j_gene: TRBJ1-1; abundance: once; d_gene: -; v_gene: TRBV12-3/TRBV12-4; CDR3nt: TGTGCCAGCAGTTTAAGGTTAATCACTGAAGCTTTCTTT; CDR3aa: CASSLRLITEAFF
j_gene: TRBJ2-7; abundance: -; d_gene: -; v_gene: TRBV7-9; CDR3nt: TGTGCCAGCAGCCGCGGACTATTATCCTACGAGCAGTACTTC; CDR3aa: CASSRGLLSYEQYF
j_gene: TRBJ1-1; abundance: few; d_gene: TRBD1; v_gene: TRBV27; CDR3nt: TGTGCCAGCAGTCTAGTACAGGGGGCCGCTGAAGCTTTCTTT; CDR3aa: CASSLVQGAAEAFF
j_gene: TRBJ2-1; abundance: -; d_gene: TRBD2; v_gene: TRBV29-1; CDR3nt: TGCAGCGTTGGGGGAATTCGGACTAGCGGGAATAGTAATGAGCAGTTCTTC; CDR3aa: CSVGGIRTSGNSNEQFF
j_gene: TRBJ1-2; abundance: -; d_gene: -; v_gene: TRBV4-1; CDR3nt: TGCGCCAGCAGCCAAGTAACGTTAAGAGGGGCGGGCCGGGGCTACACCTTC; CDR3aa: CASSQVTLRGAGRGYTF
j_gene: TRBJ1-3; abundance: -; d_gene: -; v_gene: TRBV6-5; CDR3nt: TGTGCCAGCTTCGGCACCATTGGAAACACCATATATTTT; CDR3aa: CASFGTIGNTIYF
j_gene: TRBJ1-3; abundance: -; d_gene: -; v_gene: TRBV30; CDR3nt: TGTGCCTGGATGAGGACGGGAAGCTCTGGAAACACCATATATTTT; CDR3aa: CAWMRTGSSGNTIYF
j_gene: TRBJ1-4; abundance: once; d_gene: -; v_gene: TRBV30; CDR3nt: TGTGCCCAATACCGGGTTTCAGATGGGACAACTAATGAAAAACTGTTTTTT; CDR3aa: CAQYRVSDGTTNEKLFF
j_gene: TRBJ2-1; abundance: -; d_gene: TRBD2; v_gene: TRBV7-7; CDR3nt: TGTGCTAGCAGCTTACAGGGAGCGGGAGGACGGGATAATGAGCAGTTCTTC; CDR3aa: CASSLQGAGGRDNEQFF
j_gene: TRBJ1-1; abundance: -; d_gene: -; v_gene: TRBV19; CDR3nt: TGTGCCAGTAAATATGCAGGGCCGAATACGGGGGCTTTCTTT; CDR3aa: CASKYAGPNTGAFF